The 14 T cell receptor beta chains given below trace back to one sample, sequenced in a study of T-cell reconstitution after alpha-beta-depleted transplantation in children. The library targeted TCRbeta and was prepared with unique molecular identifiers. TCRdb re-called the PCR reads through MiXCR, storing one row per CDR3 protein. Of approximately 400,000 distinct CDR3 sequences listed, around 16% are singletons. The specimen comprised PBMCs, mostly from graft donor cells, sampled 360 days after TCRalphabeta/CD19-depleted stem cell transplant. The receptors were gathered from a boy under two years old who had a stem cell transplant for Wiskott-Aldrich syndrome, so the T cells may come from the graft donor.

The J gene is TRBJ2-1, the V gene TRBV5-5; D perhaps matches TRBD1 (5 bases). The CDR3 covers 13 residues. Germline CDR1 reads SGHKS; CDR2 reads YYEKEE (reference sequence). Trimming left V 5 bases short and J 6 bases short, with 12 bases between. The DNA for the CDR3 is TGTGCCAGCAGTAAATCAAGGGGCAATGAGCAGTTCTTC. Its translation is CASSKSRGNEQFF.

The chain combines TRBV5-1 with TRBJ2-3; 11 bases are a match to TRBD1. In germline, CDR1 is SGHRS, CDR2 YFSETQ. Trimming removed 7 bases from V and 3 bases from J; junction bases left unmatched: 16. The CDR3 extends over 18 amino acids. CDR3 nucleotides: TGCGCCAGCCGGGACAGGGGGTTACCACCCTTTTGGACAGATACGCAGTATTTT. It is translated as CASRDRGLPPFWTDTQYF.

This clonotype has just a few counts. The chain carries TRBV5-5 and TRBJ2-5; D is unclear. Germline V lookup: CDR1 SGHKS, CDR2 YYEKEE (reference sequence). V lost 1 base and J lost 5, with 15 bases in between. This CDR3 has 15 amino acids. CDR3 DNA: TGTGCCAGCAGCTTGTTTACCGGGCTTGGGGAGACCCAGTACTTC. Amino acid sequence: CASSLFTGLGETQYF.

This clonotype showed up just once. J is TRBJ2-1 and V is TRBV12-3 or TRBV12-4; 7 nucleotides agree with TRBD2. With 11 bases clipped from V and 7 bases from J, the junction kept 11 bases outside the gene matches. The CDR3 has 13 residues. CDR3 in amino acids: CASCLRGSNEQFF. In DNA, the CDR3 is TGTGCCTCCTGTTTGCGGGGGTCGAATGAGCAGTTCTTC.

This clonotype turned up a few times. J is TRBJ2-7 and V is TRBV4-1; no clear D gene. The CDR3 has 14 residues. Germline loops: CDR1 MGHRA, CDR2 YSYEKL. Deletions cut 2 bases from V and 5 bases from J, with 13 bases between. In DNA form, the CDR3 reads TGCGCCAGCAGCCAATATCTCGCATCCCACGAGCAGTACTTC. Its protein product is CASSQYLASHEQYF.

This chain links TRBV11-1 with TRBJ2-2; 11 positions agree with TRBD2. This CDR3 has 19 residues. V dropped 2 bases and J dropped 3; count of bases not matched to a gene: 11. The germline CDR1 and CDR2 sequences are SGHAT and FQDESV (reference sequence). CDR3 sequence reads: CASSLIREGTSGYTGELFF. CDR3 bases: TGTGCCAGCAGCTTAATTCGGGAGGGGACTAGCGGATACACCGGGGAGCTGTTTTTT.

The chain has TRBV15 and TRBJ2-1; D gene unclear. Germline values: CDR1 LNHNV, CDR2 YYDKDF (reference sequence). This CDR3 spans 11 amino acids. The V and J ends lost 5 bases and 5 bases respectively, with 4 bases between them. CDR3 in DNA: TGTGCCACCAGCGGACACAATGAGCAGTTCTTC. It is translated as CATSGHNEQFF.

The chain carries TRBV12-3 or TRBV12-4 and TRBJ2-1; 7 nucleotides align to TRBD1. The V and J ends lost 6 bases and 3 bases, in that order; junction bases with no gene match: 8. The CDR3 sequence is 15 residues long. CDR3: CASRPGDRVYNEQFF. Here the CDR3 DNA reads TGTGCCAGCAGGCCCGGCGACAGGGTCTACAATGAGCAGTTCTTC.

The chain links TRBV10-3 to TRBJ2-1; no clear D gene. The CDR3 covers 13 residues. Germline CDR1 is ENHRY and CDR2 is SYGVKD. V was trimmed by 8 bases and J by 0 bases, leaving 8 bases between them. The CDR3 reads CAIGASSYNEQFF. CDR3 in DNA: TGTGCCATCGGAGCGAGCTCCTACAATGAGCAGTTCTTC.

A few counts support this clonotype. The chain links TRBV5-1 to TRBJ1-1; 8 bases align to TRBD1. CDR3 size: 15 residues. CDR1 and CDR2 (germline): SGHRS, YFSETQ. Trimming took 2 bases from V and 1 from J; bases not matched to a gene: 4. CDR3 DNA: TGCGCCAGCAGCTTCCAGACAGGGGCGAACACTGAAGCTTTCTTT. It translates to CASSFQTGANTEAFF.

This clonotype was detected a few times. The CDR3 here is CASSADRGREKLFF. As DNA, the CDR3 is TGTGCCAGCAGTGCCGACAGGGGGCGAGAAAAACTGTTTTTT. The chain recombines TRBV12-3 or TRBV12-4 with TRBJ1-4; 10 nucleotides align to TRBD1. V dropped 5 bases and J dropped 8; count of bases not matched to a gene: 5. There are 14 residues in the CDR3.

There are a few counts of this clonotype. This chain links TRBV5-1 with TRBJ1-1; 9 nucleotides align to TRBD1. J gave up 4 bases and V 4 bases, and 11 bases lay outside the gene matches. There are 16 residues in the CDR3. Germline V gene sequence: CDR1 SGHRS, CDR2 YFSETQ. The CDR3, as DNA: TGCGCCAGCAGCACATGGATCCGACAGGGGGGCACTGAAGCTTTCTTT. Amino acids: CASSTWIRQGGTEAFF.

The CDR3, as DNA: TGTGCCACCAGCAGGGGAGGAGAGGAAAAACTGTTTTTT. It yields the protein CATSRGGEEKLFF. The rearrangement uses TRBV15 and TRBJ1-4; D remains unclear. V was trimmed by 3 bases and J by 8 bases, leaving 10 bases between them. Germline CDR1 is LNHNV and CDR2 is YYDKDF (reference sequence). The CDR3 runs to 13 residues. The entire variable domain, with the rest obtained from reference TRBV15 and TRBJ1-4, is as follows: DAMVIQNPRYQVTQFGKPVTLSCSQTLNHNVMYWYQQKSSQAPKLLFHYYDKDFNNEADTPDNFQSRRPNTSFCFLDIRSPGLGDTAMYLCATSRGGEEKLFFGSGTQLSVL.

The rearrangement joins TRBV5-1 to TRBJ1-6; D is unclear. This CDR3 region has 14 residues. Trimming pared 3 bases from V and 7 bases from J, leaving 11 bases between. Per germline, CDR1 SGHRS and CDR2 YFSETQ. The CDR3 DNA reads TGCGCCAGCAGCTACCGGGTCTTAAATTCACCCCTCCACTTT. Its protein is CASSYRVLNSPLHF. The full variable domain, completed using reference TRBV5-1 and TRBJ1-6, is KAGVTQTPRYLIKTRGQQVTLSCSPISGHRSVSWYQQTPGQGLQFLFEYFSETQRNKGNFPGRFSGRQFSNSRSEMNVSTLELGDSALYLCASSYRVLNSPLHFGNGTRLTVT.